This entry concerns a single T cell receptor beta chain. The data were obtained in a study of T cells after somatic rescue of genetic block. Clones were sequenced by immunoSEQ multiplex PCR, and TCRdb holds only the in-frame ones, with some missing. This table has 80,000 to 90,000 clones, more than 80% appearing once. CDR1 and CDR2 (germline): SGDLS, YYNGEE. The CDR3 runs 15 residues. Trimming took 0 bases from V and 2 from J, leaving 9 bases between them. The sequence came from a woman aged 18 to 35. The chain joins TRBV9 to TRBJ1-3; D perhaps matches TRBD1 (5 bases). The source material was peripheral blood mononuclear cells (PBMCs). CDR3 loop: CASSVGPGAGNTIYF. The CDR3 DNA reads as TGTGCCAGCAGCGTAGGCCCGGGGGCTGGAAACACCATATATTTT.